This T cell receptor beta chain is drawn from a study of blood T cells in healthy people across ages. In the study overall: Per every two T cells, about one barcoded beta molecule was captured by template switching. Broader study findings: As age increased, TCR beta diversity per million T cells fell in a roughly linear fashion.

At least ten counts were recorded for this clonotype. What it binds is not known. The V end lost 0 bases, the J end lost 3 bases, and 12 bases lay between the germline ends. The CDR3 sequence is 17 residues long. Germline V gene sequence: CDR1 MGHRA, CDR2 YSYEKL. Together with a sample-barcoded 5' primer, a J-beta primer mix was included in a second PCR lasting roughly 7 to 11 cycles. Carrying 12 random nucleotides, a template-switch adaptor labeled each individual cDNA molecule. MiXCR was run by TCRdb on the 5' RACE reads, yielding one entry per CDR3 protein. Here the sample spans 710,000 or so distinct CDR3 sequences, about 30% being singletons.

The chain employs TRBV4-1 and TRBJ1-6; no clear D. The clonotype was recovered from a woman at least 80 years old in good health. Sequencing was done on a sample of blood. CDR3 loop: CASSQEGSPFYNSPLHF. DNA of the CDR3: TGCGCCAGCAGCCAAGAGGGGTCCCCCTTCTATAATTCACCCCTCCACTTT.